The entry below gives a single TCR beta chain sequence along with its context. The PCR ran on 60 Vbeta and 13 Jbeta primers. Data came from immunoSEQ multiplex PCR; TCRdb stores just in-frame clones and leaves some out. The sample holds around 76,000 clones, less than 75% seen once. The sample comes from a study of cytomegalovirus exposure and HLA in healthy donors. Sequencing used PBMCs. This TCR was sampled from a man aged 35 to 55 in good health and CMV-seropositive.

This chain's CDR3 is CASSGQLNSPLHF. The CDR3 DNA reads as TGTGCCAGTTCCGGACAGTTGAATTCACCCCTCCACTTT. V is TRBV5-5 and J is TRBJ1-6; D may be TRBD1 (6 bases). CDR3 length: 13 amino acids. Per germline, CDR1 SGHKS and CDR2 YYEKEE (reference sequence). V was clipped by 8 bases and J by 7 bases, with 13 bases between them.